This T cell receptor (beta chain) derives from a study of T cell repertoires in cytomegalovirus infection (dated 2019 in TCRdb). A note on the overall study: The peptide stimulations were aimed at well-studied HLA-B-restricted epitopes as well as recently identified HLA-C-restricted CMV epitopes, whose presentation resists viral immunomodulation. Donor HLA type was relevant to the analysis, because carriage of CMV infection together with the matching HLA type was indicated by public TCR beta signatures. Broad study findings and their caveats: The ex vivo response was dominated by HLA-C-restricted CMV-specific TCR beta clonotypes, which also provided the single most frequent clonotype in two of eight donors. In both this cohort and an independent cohort of 352 donors, the cumulative frequency of public TCR beta family members distinguished carriers of CMV infection plus the relevant HLA type.

Cut back by 2 bases and 6 bases, the V and J ends lie 10 bases apart. CDR1 and CDR2 are read off the germline V gene as SGHVS and FQNEAQ. The CDR3 measures 13 amino acids from cysteine to phenylalanine. Only the CDR3 region is kept as DNA, spanning 39 bases read in frame from base 1. This clonotype was observed many times. What antigen it recognizes has not been identified. It has no much larger one-base neighbor in the sample; base qualities were not kept. Sequenced on an Illumina HiSeq 1500. Starting from the raw public reads, TCRdb applied fastp trimming at Q25, assembled clones with MiXCR and retained in-frame beta chains. Each record represents a unique CDR3 protein, reported with the most common genes and DNA among its rows. This sample gives about 890,000 distinct CDR3 sequences in total; about 33% of them show up just once. The top ten hold 10% to 15% of the sample. The intended sense of this specimen's treatment or condition label: in vitro stimulation with specific CMV peptide epitopes to enrich CMV-specific T cells.

The sequence links TRBV7-8 to TRBJ1-2; the best D guess is TRBD1, with 5 bases matching. This clonotype originated in a human donor in good health (CMV status not recorded). Some clones in this sample may be carry-over from other donors' samples. The starting material was cultured CD8+ T cells from PBMCs, obtained from culture after CMV antigen stimulation. CDR3 protein: CASSLKRGHGYTF. The bases read TGTGCCAGCAGCTTAAAGAGGGGCCATGGCTACACCTTC.